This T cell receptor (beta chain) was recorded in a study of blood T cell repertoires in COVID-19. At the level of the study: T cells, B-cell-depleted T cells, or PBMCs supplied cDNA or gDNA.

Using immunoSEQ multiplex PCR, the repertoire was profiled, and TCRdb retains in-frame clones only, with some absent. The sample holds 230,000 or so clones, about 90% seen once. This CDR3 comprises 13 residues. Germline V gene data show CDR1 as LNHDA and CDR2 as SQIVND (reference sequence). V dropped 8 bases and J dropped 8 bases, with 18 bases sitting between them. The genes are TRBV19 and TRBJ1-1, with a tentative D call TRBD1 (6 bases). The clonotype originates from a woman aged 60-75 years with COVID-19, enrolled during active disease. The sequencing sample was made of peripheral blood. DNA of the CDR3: TGTGCCAGTCGCATGGGGGGGGCGGGAGAAGCTTTCTTT. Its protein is CASRMGGAGEAFF.